One and the same sample provided the 12 T cell receptor beta chains below, sequenced in a study of blood T cell repertoires in COVID-19. Sequenced by immunoSEQ multiplex PCR; TCRdb stores in-frame clones only, minus some. This table has approximately 75,000 clones, 75% to 85% appearing once. The source material was peripheral blood. These receptors all stem from a woman aged 45-65 years with acute or convalescent COVID-19.

A note on this clone: The limits of the CDR3 on the DNA are not certain, so only TCRdb's listed CDR3 is given. The chain employs TRBV4-3 and TRBJ1-2. The CDR3 sequence runs 13 residues, both termini included. CDR1 and CDR2 from the germline V gene are LGHNA and YSLEER. The CDR3: CASSTIFGEGYTF.

The chain combines TRBV6-2 or TRBV6-3 with TRBJ2-7; 9 bases fit TRBD1. Germline lookup yields CDR1 MNHEY and CDR2 SVGEGT. V lost 4 bases, J lost 1 base, and 11 bases stayed unmatched. The CDR3 has 17 amino acids. CDR3 residues: CASSSYPGQGVSYEQYF. The CDR3 DNA is TGTGCCAGCAGTTCCTACCCGGGACAGGGTGTTTCCTACGAGCAGTACTTC.

This clone was picked up one time. The chain couples TRBV5-1 to TRBJ2-7; maybe TRBD2 (7 bases). This CDR3 comprises 15 residues. Trimming stripped 4 bases from V and 3 bases from J, with 17 bases between. The germline V gene has CDR1 SGHRS and CDR2 YFSETQ. The CDR3 sequence is CASSRAGRGYYEQYF. CDR3 DNA sequence: TGCGCCAGCAGCCGTGCGGGGAGGGGGTACTACGAGCAGTACTTC.

This clone came up once. The chain combines TRBV30 with TRBJ2-7; 7 nucleotides match TRBD2. Germline CDR1 is GTSNPN and CDR2 is SVGIG (reference sequence). CDR3 length: 12 residues. Trimming at V came to 4 bases and at J to 4 bases, leaving 4 bases not matched to a gene. The CDR3 here is CAWMGGDYEQYF. Written as DNA, the CDR3 is TGTGCCTGGATGGGGGGGGATTACGAGCAGTACTTC.

This chain joins TRBV5-8 and TRBJ2-7; 12 nucleotides align to TRBD2. The CDR3 covers 16 residues. The J segment lost 4 bases and the V segment lost 0 bases, leaving 5 bases of the junction unmatched. Germline-derived CDR1 and CDR2 are SGHTS and YDEGEE. For the CDR3, the DNA is TGTGCCAGCAGCTTGGATGGACTAGCGGGACAATACGAGCAGTACTTC. This sequence encodes CASSLDGLAGQYEQYF.

The chain joins TRBV10-2 to TRBJ2-2, with D possibly matching TRBD2 (6 bases). V was pared by 6 bases and J by 4 bases, with 12 bases between. The length of the CDR3 is 14 residues. Germline assignment: CDR1 WSHSY and CDR2 SAAADI. The CDR3 DNA reads TGCGCCAGCAGCCGGGACTCCCTCACCGGGGAGCTGTTTTTT. Residues: CASSRDSLTGELFF.

The chain has TRBV18 and TRBJ2-7; 12 nucleotides align to TRBD2. This CDR3 region has 15 residues. V lost 5 bases and J lost 5; bases outside the gene matches: 7. Looked up from germline, CDR1 is KGHSH and CDR2 is LQKENI. CDR3 loop: CASSTRTSGKDEQYF. DNA of the CDR3: TGTGCCAGCTCAACCCGGACTAGCGGGAAGGACGAGCAGTACTTC. Supplemented by reference TRBV18 and TRBJ2-7, the full variable domain reads NAGVMQNPRHLVRRRGQEARLRCSPMKGHSHVYWYRQLPEEGLKFMVYLQKENIIDESGMPKERFSAEFPKEGPSILRIQQVVRGDSAAYFCASSTRTSGKDEQYFGPGTRLTVT.

The rearrangement links TRBV7-9 to TRBJ2-1; the D gene is possibly TRBD1 (8 bases). Germline loops: CDR1 SEHNR, CDR2 FQNEAQ (reference sequence). V lost 3 bases and J lost 5, with 17 bases in between. This CDR3 region has 16 residues. The CDR3 nucleotides are TGTGCCAGCAGCTTTTCGCGGACAGGGAGGGACAATGAGCAGTTCTTC. Protein sequence: CASSFSRTGRDNEQFF.

This chain uses TRBV18 with TRBJ1-1; 9 bases line up with TRBD1. The germline gives CDR1 KGHSH, CDR2 LQKENI. With 3 bases clipped from V and 2 bases from J, the junction kept 4 bases outside the gene matches. The CDR3 sequence is 15 residues long. The CDR3 DNA follows: TGTGCCAGCTCACCCGTGACAGGGGGAAACACTGAAGCTTTCTTT. As protein: CASSPVTGGNTEAFF.

The chain combines TRBV12-1 with TRBJ1-4. TRBV12-1 has pseudogene status. The length of the CDR3 is 14 residues. CDR3 amino acids: CANPTGATNEKLFF. CDR3 DNA sequence: TGTGCCAACCCCACCGGTGCAACTAATGAAAAACTGTTTTTT.

As for this clone: Other DNA sequences in the sample encode the same CDR3. The genes are TRBV9 and TRBJ1-1; tentatively, D is TRBD1 (5 bases). CDR3 length equals 15 residues. Trimming stripped 3 bases from V and 0 bases from J, with 12 bases between. Germline-derived CDR1 and CDR2 are SGDLS and YYNGEE. The CDR3 loop is CASSDDSGVNTEAFF. CDR3 sequence (DNA): TGTGCCAGCAGCGACGACTCGGGGGTGAACACTGAAGCTTTCTTT.

The CDR3 coding sequence is TGTGCCAGCAGTTACGCCCCCGGGGGAGATACGCAGTATTTT. It translates to CASSYAPGGDTQYF. The chain joins TRBV6-5 to TRBJ2-3; possible D gene TRBD2, 6 bases. Germline CDR1 is MNHEY and CDR2 is SVGAGI. The V end lost 2 bases, the J end lost 5 bases, and 11 bases lay between the germline ends. The CDR3 sequence is 14 residues long.